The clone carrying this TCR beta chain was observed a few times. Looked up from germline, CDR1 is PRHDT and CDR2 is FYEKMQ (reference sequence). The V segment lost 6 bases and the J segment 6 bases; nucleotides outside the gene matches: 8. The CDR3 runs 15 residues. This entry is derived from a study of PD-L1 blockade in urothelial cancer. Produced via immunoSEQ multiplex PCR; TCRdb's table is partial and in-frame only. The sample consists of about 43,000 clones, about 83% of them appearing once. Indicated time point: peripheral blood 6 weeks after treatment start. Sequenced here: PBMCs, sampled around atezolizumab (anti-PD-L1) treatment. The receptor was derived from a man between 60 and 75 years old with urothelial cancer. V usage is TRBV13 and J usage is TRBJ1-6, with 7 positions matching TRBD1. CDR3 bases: TGTGCCAGCAGACTGACAGGGTCGGGTAATTCACCCCTCCACTTT. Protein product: CASRLTGSGNSPLHF.